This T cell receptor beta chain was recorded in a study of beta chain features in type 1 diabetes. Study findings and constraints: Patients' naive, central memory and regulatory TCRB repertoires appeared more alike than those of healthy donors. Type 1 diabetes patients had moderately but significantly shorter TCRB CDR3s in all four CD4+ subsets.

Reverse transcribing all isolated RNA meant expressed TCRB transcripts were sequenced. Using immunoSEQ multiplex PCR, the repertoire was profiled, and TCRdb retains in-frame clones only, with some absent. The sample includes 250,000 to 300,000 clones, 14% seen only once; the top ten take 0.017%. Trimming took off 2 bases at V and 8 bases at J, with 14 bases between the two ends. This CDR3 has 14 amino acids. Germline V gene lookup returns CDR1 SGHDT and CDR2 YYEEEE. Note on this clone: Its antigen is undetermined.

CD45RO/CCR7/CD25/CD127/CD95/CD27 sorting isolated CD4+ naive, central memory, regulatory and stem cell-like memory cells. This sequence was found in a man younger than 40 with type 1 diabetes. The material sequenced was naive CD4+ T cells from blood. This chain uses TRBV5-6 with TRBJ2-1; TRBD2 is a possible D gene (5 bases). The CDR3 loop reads CASSFGAAWDEQFF. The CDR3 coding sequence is TGTGCCAGCAGCTTCGGAGCGGCTTGGGATGAGCAGTTCTTC.